These 29 T cell receptor beta chains came from one sample sequenced in a study of T cell responses to AZD1222 COVID-19 vaccine. Clones were read by immunoSEQ multiplex PCR, and TCRdb kept only the in-frame ones, dropping some. The sample lists 180,000 or so clones; 70% to 90% were seen once. The source was peripheral blood, collected on day 0 of AZD1222 vaccination. Source of these receptors: an adult in good health.

This rearrangement joins TRBV19 to TRBJ2-2; a possible D gene is TRBD1 (5 bases). CDR1 is LNHDA and CDR2 is SQIVND in the germline V gene (reference sequence). Trimming took off 6 bases at V and 2 bases at J, with 10 bases between the two ends. The length of the CDR3 is 14 residues. CDR3 amino acids: CASRGRGNTGELFF. The CDR3, as DNA: TGTGCCAGTAGGGGGCGCGGCAACACCGGGGAGCTGTTTTTT.

V is TRBV9 and J is TRBJ1-1, with D uncertain. The CDR3 is 16 amino acids. Germline V gene sequence: CDR1 SGDLS, CDR2 YYNGEE. V lost 0 bases and J 2 bases, leaving 14 bases between the germline ends. CDR3 nucleotide sequence: TGTGCCAGCAGCGTAGCGGACCTTCAGGCTAACACTGAAGCTTTCTTT. It translates to CASSVADLQANTEAFF.

The chain links TRBV10-3 to TRBJ1-1, with 10 nucleotides matching TRBD1. This CDR3 is built from 15 residues. The V segment lost 3 bases and the J segment 6 bases; nucleotides outside the gene matches: 7. Germline V gene data show CDR1 as ENHRY and CDR2 as SYGVKD. The CDR3 DNA reads TGTGCCATCAGTGAATTCGGGACAGGGGACGCTGAAGCTTTCTTT. Its protein is CAISEFGTGDAEAFF.

J is TRBJ2-7 and V is TRBV5-1; D might be TRBD2 (5 bases). CDR3 size: 17 residues. The germline CDR1 and CDR2 sequences are SGHRS and YFSETQ. With 0 bases removed from V and 6 bases from J, the gap between germline ends came to 22 bases. The CDR3 is CASSLGSARGITSEQYF. The CDR3, as DNA: TGCGCCAGCAGCTTGGGGTCCGCCCGGGGTATTACCAGCGAGCAGTACTTC.

This chain connects TRBV5-1 to TRBJ1-2; TRBD1 might be the D (5 bases). The CDR3 extends over 14 amino acids. V was clipped by 2 bases and J by 4 bases, with 12 bases between them. The germline V gene encodes CDR1 SGHRS and CDR2 YFSETQ. CDR3 sequence: CASSFGGSGYGYTF. The CDR3 DNA follows: TGCGCCAGCAGCTTTGGGGGTTCTGGCTATGGCTACACCTTC.

The chain has TRBV5-5 and TRBJ2-5, with TRBD1 matching 7 bases. The V gene's germline CDR1 is SGHKS and CDR2 YYEKEE (reference sequence). The CDR3 runs to 15 residues. With V trimmed by 0 bases and J by 2 bases, 4 bases remained unmatched. The CDR3 bases are TGTGCCAGCAGCTTGGAGGGACAGCCTCAAGAGACCCAGTACTTC. It encodes CASSLEGQPQETQYF.

The J gene is TRBJ2-7, the V gene TRBV3-1 (or the pseudogene TRBV3-2); D might be TRBD2 (7 bases). Trimming pared 4 bases from V and 3 bases from J, leaving 19 bases between. Germline loops: CDR1 LGHDT, CDR2 YNNKEL (reference sequence). The CDR3 totals 16 residues. CDR3 residues: CASSRGGGGPLYEQYV. CDR3 coding DNA: TGTGCCAGCAGCCGAGGAGGGGGGGGGCCCCTCTACGAGCAGTACGTC.

The V and J genes are TRBV6-6 and TRBJ1-4; D remains ambiguous. With 3 bases removed from V and 0 bases from J, the gap between germline ends came to 8 bases. Germline V gene sequence: CDR1 MNHNY, CDR2 SVGAGI (reference sequence). The CDR3 loop spans 15 amino acids. As DNA, the CDR3 is TGTGCCAGCAGTTATAGCCGTGCAACTAATGAAAAACTGTTTTTT. Protein: CASSYSRATNEKLFF.

The chain recombines TRBV28 with TRBJ1-4; D is ambiguous. Trimming pared 2 bases from V and 6 bases from J, leaving 7 bases between. Germline CDR1 is MDHEN and CDR2 is SYDVKM. This CDR3 spans 13 amino acids. CDR3 coding DNA: TGTGCCAGCAGTTTACCGGGAGATGAAAAACTGTTTTTT. It yields the protein CASSLPGDEKLFF. The complete variable domain, with remaining parts taken from reference TRBV28 and TRBJ1-4, reads DVKVTQSSRYLVKRTGEKVFLECVQDMDHENMFWYRQDPGLGLRLIYFSYDVKMKEKGDIPEGYSVSREKKERFSLILESASTNQTSMYLCASSLPGDEKLFFGSGTQLSVL.

CDR3 DNA sequence: TGTGCCAGCTCACTTTCCCCGACGGACAATGAGCAGTTCTTC. As protein: CASSLSPTDNEQFF. The chain links TRBV18 to TRBJ2-1; D gene ambiguous. CDR3 length equals 14 residues. Trimming shortened V by 4 bases and J by 5 bases, and 12 bases separated the two germline ends. Germline lookup yields CDR1 KGHSH and CDR2 LQKENI.

The table lists this clone with a few counts. The chain couples TRBV28 to TRBJ2-3; TRBD2 aligns across 9 bases. Trimming removed 6 bases from V and 4 bases from J; junction bases left unmatched: 8. This CDR3 comprises 15 residues. Germline loops: CDR1 MDHEN, CDR2 SYDVKM. The DNA of the CDR3 is TGTGCCAGCAGGCCCCCGGGCGGGGGGGCAGATACGCAGTATTTT. This gives the protein CASRPPGGGADTQYF.

For this clone: Mismatch with germline at one junction end may stem from a read error. The chain has TRBV5-6 and TRBJ1-1; D not resolved. Germline CDR1 is SGHDT and CDR2 is YYEEEE. This CDR3 is built from 11 residues. The CDR3 bases are TGTGCCAGCAGCTTAAACAGTGAAGCTTTCTTT. Encoded protein: CASSLNSEAFF.

The chain employs TRBV6-5 and TRBJ1-2, with no clear D. The CDR3 covers 14 residues. Per germline, CDR1 MNHEY and CDR2 SVGAGI. The ends were cut back, 6 bases at V and 0 bases at J, with 11 bases in the middle. The DNA of the CDR3 is TGTGCCAGCAGGGTCGGAGACTCTAACTATGGCTACACCTTC. Amino acid sequence: CASRVGDSNYGYTF.

CDR3 nucleotide sequence: TGTGCCAGCAGCCTCCAGAGGGGGAACACCGGGGAGCTGTTTTTT. This codes for CASSLQRGNTGELFF. The chain is built from TRBV5-4 and TRBJ2-2; D may be TRBD1 or TRBD2 (5 bases each). The length of the CDR3 is 15 residues. The germline V gene encodes CDR1 SGHNT and CDR2 YYREEE (reference sequence). The V end was cut by 4 bases, the J end by 1 base, with 11 bases between.

The gene calls are TRBV10-3 and TRBJ1-6; 8 nucleotides line up with TRBD1. The V segment lost 10 bases and the J segment 9 bases; nucleotides outside the gene matches: 11. This CDR3 is built from 14 residues. Germline CDR1 reads ENHRY; CDR2 reads SYGVKD. CDR3 in amino acids: CATRSETGVSPLHF. CDR3 bases: TGTGCCACCCGGTCCGAGACAGGGGTTTCACCCCTCCACTTT.

The chain carries TRBV28 and TRBJ1-6; D gene uncertain. The V and J ends lost 6 bases and 8 bases respectively, with 8 bases between them. CDR1 is MDHEN, CDR2 SYDVKM, per germline. CDR3 size: 12 residues. CDR3 nucleotide sequence: TGTGCCAGCAGGGGTGGAGATTCACCCCTCCACTTT. This sequence encodes CASRGGDSPLHF.

This clone was detected only once. The genes are TRBV2 and TRBJ1-2; D is undetermined. The CDR3 runs 16 residues. Germline-derived CDR1 and CDR2 are SNHLY and FYNNEI. The ends were cut back, 1 base at V and 7 bases at J, with 19 bases in the middle. CDR3 in DNA: TGTGCCAGCAGTGAAGGCGGGGTTTTGCGGGCGCGTGGCTACACCTTC. Translation: CASSEGGVLRARGYTF.

The chain carries TRBV3-1 (or the pseudogene TRBV3-2) and TRBJ1-4; D gene unclear. Trimming removed 1 base from V and 8 bases from J, with 8 bases in between. The CDR3 runs 13 residues. Germline CDR1 reads LGHDT; CDR2 reads YNNKEL (reference sequence). CDR3 region: CASSQGLGEKLFF. For the CDR3, the DNA is TGTGCCAGCAGCCAAGGGCTGGGGGAAAAACTGTTTTTT.

The rearrangement links TRBV28 to TRBJ2-7; 8 bases match TRBD2. J was trimmed by 2 bases and V by 6 bases; bases with no gene match: 12. This CDR3 is built from 16 residues. Germline loops: CDR1 MDHEN, CDR2 SYDVKM. CDR3 amino acids: CASSSTGGARPYEQYF. Written as DNA, the CDR3 is TGTGCCAGCAGCTCCACGGGGGGGGCGAGACCCTACGAGCAGTACTTC.

The V and J genes are TRBV15 and TRBJ2-5, with TRBD2 identical over 14 bases. This CDR3 is built from 13 residues. The junction had 1 base not matched to a gene; V was cut back by 6 bases and J by 7 bases. CDR1 and CDR2 (germline): LNHNV, YYDKDF (reference sequence). CDR3 nucleotide sequence: TGTGCCACCAGAGGACTAGCGGGGGGGACCCAGTACTTC. Protein product: CATRGLAGGTQYF.

V is TRBV7-8 and J is TRBJ1-2; 7 nucleotides match TRBD1. The CDR3 sequence is 15 residues long. The V and J ends lost 3 bases and 0 bases, in that order; junction bases with no gene match: 4. Germline V gene lookup returns CDR1 SGHVS and CDR2 FQNEAQ. CDR3 coding DNA: TGTGCCAGCAGCTTGGACAGGATAACTAACTATGGCTACACCTTC. Translated: CASSLDRITNYGYTF.

The rearrangement links TRBV27 to TRBJ2-7; D not certain. This CDR3 is 11 amino acids long. Trimming pared 4 bases from V and 3 bases from J, leaving 4 bases between. The V gene's germline CDR1 is MNHEY and CDR2 SMNVEV (reference sequence). In DNA form, the CDR3 reads TGTGCCAGCAGTTCTTACTACGAGCAGTACTTC. Translating gives CASSSYYEQYF.

This chain connects TRBV4-1 to TRBJ1-1; possibly TRBD1 for D (5 bases). Germline V lookup: CDR1 MGHRA, CDR2 YSYEKL. Trimming took off 4 bases at V and 4 bases at J, with 13 bases between the two ends. The CDR3 is 14 amino acids. CDR3 sequence (DNA): TGCGCCAGCAGCCGTACGGCAGGGATCACTGAAGCTTTCTTT. It yields the protein CASSRTAGITEAFF.

The chain recombines TRBV5-4 with TRBJ2-3; no definite D call. The CDR3 length is 14 residues. The V gene's germline CDR1 is SGHNT and CDR2 YYREEE (reference sequence). Trimming stripped 7 bases from V and 0 bases from J, with 12 bases between. The CDR3 DNA reads as TGTGCCAGCGGCGAAAGATATAGCACAGATACGCAGTATTTT. This gives the protein CASGERYSTDTQYF.

Concerning this clone itself: The identical CDR3 is also encoded by other nucleotide sequences in the sample. The chain links TRBV27 to TRBJ1-3; the D is unclear. Germline CDR1 and CDR2: MNHEY and SMNVEV (reference sequence). This CDR3 comprises 13 residues. V lost 3 bases, J lost 4 bases, and 7 bases lay in between. As DNA, the CDR3 is TGTGCCAGCAGTTTGCGAGAAGGAAACACCATATATTTT. Amino acids: CASSLREGNTIYF.

This chain uses TRBV5-1 with TRBJ2-3, with unresolved D. Germline V gene lookup returns CDR1 SGHRS and CDR2 YFSETQ. V shed 0 bases and J shed 3 bases, with 11 bases lying between them. The CDR3 covers 15 residues. CDR3 residues: CASSLASSWTDTQYF. CDR3 DNA: TGCGCCAGCAGCTTGGCCTCCTCTTGGACAGATACGCAGTATTTT.

The V and J genes are TRBV19 and TRBJ1-2, with TRBD1 matching over 9 bases. Looked up from germline, CDR1 is LNHDA and CDR2 is SQIVND (reference sequence). This CDR3 comprises 15 residues. V was pared by 7 bases and J by 8 bases, with 14 bases of the junction left unmatched. For the CDR3, the DNA is TGTGCCAGTACCGCGCCCGGGACAGGGTGGGGAGGCTACACCTTC. It translates to CASTAPGTGWGGYTF.

This CDR3 is CASSLRAETYGYTF. In nucleotides, the CDR3 is TGTGCCAGCAGCTTACGTGCGGAAACCTATGGCTACACCTTC. J is TRBJ1-2 and V is TRBV7-8; no reliable D call. The CDR3 loop spans 14 amino acids. The germline CDR1 and CDR2 sequences are SGHVS and FQNEAQ. V shed 2 bases and J shed 4 bases, with 11 bases lying between them.

The rearrangement links TRBV19 to TRBJ2-1; either TRBD1 or TRBD2 may fit D (6 bases each). V lost 6 bases to trimming and J lost 8 bases, with 23 bases between them. Germline V gives CDR1 LNHDA, CDR2 SQIVND (reference sequence). CDR3 length: 16 residues. CDR3: CASSATGWGGVDEQFF. CDR3 bases: TGTGCCAGTAGCGCTACAGGGTGGGGAGGCGTGGATGAGCAGTTCTTC. The full variable domain, with the rest looked up from reference TRBV19 and TRBJ2-1, is DGGITQSPKYLFRKEGQNVTLSCEQNLNHDAMYWYRQDPGQGLRLIYYSQIVNDFQKGDIAEGYSVSREKKESFPLTVTSAQKNPTAFYLCASSATGWGGVDEQFFGPGTRLTVL.